A single sample is the source of the 17 T cell receptor beta chains below, sequenced in a study of blood T cell repertoires in COVID-19. Using immunoSEQ multiplex PCR, the repertoire was profiled, and TCRdb retains in-frame clones only, with some absent. Among 310,000 or so clones listed, approximately 83% were seen once. The sample comprised peripheral blood. These TCRs come from a woman in her 30s who had recovered from COVID-19.

The rearrangement joins TRBV7-9 to TRBJ1-4; D remains unclear. The CDR3 loop spans 17 amino acids. Germline lookup yields CDR1 SEHNR and CDR2 FQNEAQ (reference sequence). Trimming left V 3 bases short and J 0 bases short, with 14 bases between. The CDR3 region has the DNA TGTGCCAGCAGCTTGAACTCCTACCAATCAACTAATGAAAAACTGTTTTTT. Translated: CASSLNSYQSTNEKLFF.

The chain is built from TRBV5-1 and TRBJ2-5, with D perhaps TRBD1 (6 bases). The CDR3 consists of 15 residues. Germline loops: CDR1 SGHRS, CDR2 YFSETQ. Trimming cost V 0 bases and J 5 bases, with 14 bases left between them. CDR3 loop: CASSLVSGAGETQYF. DNA of the CDR3: TGCGCCAGCAGCTTGGTATCAGGGGCCGGGGAGACCCAGTACTTC.

The rearrangement links TRBV19 to TRBJ1-5; weak D call: TRBD1 (5 bases). V dropped 5 bases and J dropped 2 bases, with 13 bases sitting between them. The CDR3 covers 15 residues. Per the germline V gene, CDR1 is LNHDA and CDR2 is SQIVND (reference sequence). The CDR3 region has the DNA TGTGCCAGTAGTGGGGGGGAGGTGGGCAATCAGCCCCAGCATTTT. It codes for CASSGGEVGNQPQHF.

The V and J genes are TRBV6-5 and TRBJ1-5, with D possibly TRBD1 on 6 matching bases. CDR1 MNHEY and CDR2 SVGAGI come from the germline V gene. Trimming took off 8 bases at V and 10 bases at J, with 21 bases between the two ends. This CDR3 is built from 14 residues. The CDR3 DNA is TGTGCCAGCCGGAAAGGACAGCAAGATGATCCCCAGCATTTT. Translation: CASRKGQQDDPQHF.

The V gene is TRBV28, the J gene TRBJ1-1; 9 bases match TRBD1. The CDR3 totals 13 residues. Germline CDR1 MDHEN, CDR2 SYDVKM. Unmatched junction bases numbered 4, after V lost 8 bases and J lost 3 bases. CDR3 loop: CASQTGGYTEAFF. CDR3 nucleotides: TGTGCCAGCCAAACAGGGGGCTACACTGAAGCTTTCTTT.

This clone was found once. V is TRBV29-1 and J is TRBJ1-1, with D tentatively TRBD1 (5 bases). Per germline, CDR1 SQVTM and CDR2 ANQGSEA. The CDR3 consists of 11 residues. Trimming pared 7 bases from V and 11 bases from J, leaving 17 bases between. In DNA form, the CDR3 reads TGCAGCGGACTCGGGGGGAGTCGGGCTTTCTTT. It translates to CSGLGGSRAFF.

This clone was seen more than once but under ten times. This chain uses TRBV19 with TRBJ1-2; 10 positions match TRBD1. V was pared by 3 bases and J by 6 bases, with 7 bases of the junction left unmatched. The germline V gene has CDR1 LNHDA and CDR2 SQIVND (reference sequence). This CDR3 spans 15 amino acids. CDR3 protein: CASSIGRQGADGYTF. The CDR3 DNA sequence: TGTGCCAGTAGTATCGGACGACAGGGGGCTGATGGCTACACCTTC.

The chain joins TRBV19 to TRBJ2-5, with TRBD1 matching 7 bases. The J segment lost 2 bases and the V segment lost 5 bases, leaving 5 bases of the junction unmatched. Germline V CDR1 and CDR2: LNHDA, SQIVND (reference sequence). The CDR3 is made up of 14 amino acids. CDR3 bases: TGTGCCAGTAGTCTAAACAGGGGTCAAGAGACCCAGTACTTC. It codes for CASSLNRGQETQYF.

V is TRBV21-1 and J is TRBJ1-2; TRBD1 reflects the table's D call only, with no check against the DNA. TRBV21-1 is noted as a pseudogene. The CDR3 consists of 13 residues. The CDR3 region has the DNA TGTGCCAGCAGTCAGGGGGGTCACTATGGCTACACCTTC. It is translated as CASSQGGHYGYTF.

CDR3 region: CASSRLGTGVNEQYF. CDR3 sequence (DNA): TGCGCCAGCAGCCGATTAGGGACAGGGGTTAACGAGCAGTACTTC. This sequence joins TRBV5-1 and TRBJ2-7, with 10 bases lining up with TRBD1. Germline values: CDR1 SGHRS, CDR2 YFSETQ. Trimming at V came to 4 bases and at J to 5 bases, leaving 9 bases not matched to a gene. This CDR3 region has 15 residues.

The CDR3 spells CSVGGVRETQYF. The CDR3 coding sequence is TGCAGCGTTGGGGGGGTCCGAGAGACCCAGTACTTC. The V and J genes are TRBV29-1 and TRBJ2-5, with a weak D call TRBD2 (6 bases). The germline V gene encodes CDR1 SQVTM and CDR2 ANQGSEA. The CDR3 totals 12 residues. The V and J ends lost 4 bases and 4 bases respectively, with 10 bases between them. The full variable domain, its missing parts supplied by reference TRBV29-1 and TRBJ2-5, is SAVISQKPSRDICQRGTSLTIQCQVDSQVTMMFWYRQQPGQSLTLIATANQGSEATYESGFVIDKFPISRPNLTFSTLTVSNMSPEDSSIYLCSVGGVRETQYFGPGTRLLVL.

The chain has TRBV11-2 and TRBJ1-5, with a tentative D call TRBD1 (5 bases). CDR3 length: 16 residues. CDR1 is SGHAT, CDR2 FQNNGV, per germline. Trimming left V 3 bases short and J 0 bases short, with 12 bases between. CDR3 residues: CASSLGPDYSNQPQHF. CDR3 nucleotide sequence: TGTGCCAGCAGCTTGGGGCCTGATTATAGCAATCAGCCCCAGCATTTT.

This clone was counted a few times. This chain joins TRBV7-2 and TRBJ1-5, with 7 positions matching TRBD1. The J segment lost 3 bases and the V segment lost 5 bases, leaving 7 bases of the junction unmatched. Germline V CDR1 and CDR2: SGHTA, FQGNSA. The CDR3 spans 15 residues. CDR3 in DNA: TGTGCCAGCAGCGGGCGAGGACAGGCCAATCAGCCCCAGCATTTT. This codes for CASSGRGQANQPQHF. The full variable domain, with the rest looked up from reference TRBV7-2 and TRBJ1-5, is GAGVSQSPSNKVTEKGKDVELRCDPISGHTALYWYRQSLGQGLEFLIYFQGNSAPDKSGLPSDRFSAERTGGSVSTLTIQRTQQEDSAVYLCASSGRGQANQPQHFGDGTRLSIL.

The chain employs TRBV6-5 and TRBJ1-1; 9 bases agree with TRBD1. This CDR3 has 14 residues. J was trimmed by 5 bases and V by 8 bases; bases with no gene match: 9. In germline, CDR1 is MNHEY, CDR2 SVGAGI. CDR3 in amino acids: CASEGQGDGTEAFF. DNA of the CDR3: TGTGCCAGCGAGGGACAGGGTGATGGGACTGAAGCTTTCTTT.

V usage is TRBV5-4 and J usage is TRBJ2-7, with TRBD2 identical over 10 bases. The trim removed 4 bases at V and 0 bases at J, leaving 4 bases unmatched. Per the germline V gene, CDR1 is SGHNT and CDR2 is YYREEE (reference sequence). The CDR3 contains 15 residues. In nucleotides, the CDR3 is TGTGCCAGCAGCCCCGGACTAGCGGACTCCTACGAGCAGTACTTC. Protein sequence: CASSPGLADSYEQYF.

About this clone itself: Other DNA sequences from this sample encode an identical CDR3 as well. The rearrangement links TRBV18 to TRBJ1-1; 10 positions agree with TRBD1. With V trimmed by 4 bases and J by 3 bases, 8 bases remained unmatched. CDR1 is KGHSH, CDR2 LQKENI, per germline. This CDR3 comprises 16 residues. Here the CDR3 DNA reads TGTGCCAGCTCACAAACTGGGACAGGGGAGTACACTGAAGCTTTCTTT. It yields the protein CASSQTGTGEYTEAFF. The full variable domain, completed using reference TRBV18 and TRBJ1-1, is NAGVMQNPRHLVRRRGQEARLRCSPMKGHSHVYWYRQLPEEGLKFMVYLQKENIIDESGMPKERFSAEFPKEGPSILRIQQVVRGDSAAYFCASSQTGTGEYTEAFFGQGTRLTVV.

The rearrangement joins TRBV7-9 to TRBJ2-3; D possibly corresponds to TRBD1 (6 bases). With 4 bases removed from V and 9 bases from J, the gap between germline ends came to 17 bases. The CDR3 consists of 14 residues. Germline V lookup: CDR1 SEHNR, CDR2 FQNEAQ (reference sequence). Here the CDR3 reads CASSSSQGSVTQYF. The CDR3 DNA reads as TGTGCCAGCAGCTCATCCCAGGGGTCAGTCACGCAGTATTTT.